Described below is a single TCR beta chain sequence and its context. The CDR3 has 17 amino acids. CDR1 is PRHDT and CDR2 is FYEKMQ in the germline V gene (reference sequence). The J segment lost 0 bases and the V segment lost 0 bases, leaving 5 bases of the junction unmatched. The entry originates in a study of blood T cell repertoires in COVID-19. Looking at the study overall: Samples taken during acute and convalescent COVID-19 were collected in the United States, Italy and Spain. In each case, the material was cDNA or gDNA derived from T cells, B-cell-depleted T cells, or PBMCs.

Methods used by the authors: Scientists estimated how many nucleated cells there were by amplifying reference gene primers. Data came from immunoSEQ multiplex PCR; TCRdb stores just in-frame clones and leaves some out. The DNA was the basis for D and trimming; V, J and clone size are from that table. The sample carries some 100,000 clones, approximately 86% recorded once. The V call is TRBV13, the J call TRBJ2-3, with 8 bases that match TRBD1. Sequences were obtained from peripheral blood. The sequence came from a woman aged 55-70 years with acute or convalescent COVID-19. CDR3 protein: CASSLGGQGLSTDTQYF. CDR3 nucleotides: TGTGCCAGCAGCTTAGGCGGACAGGGACTTAGCACAGATACGCAGTATTTT.